A selection of T cell receptor beta chains follows, all from one sample in a study of blood T cell repertoires in COVID-19. Using immunoSEQ multiplex PCR, the repertoire was profiled, and TCRdb retains in-frame clones only, with some absent. Of under 200,000 clones listed, around 85% were seen once; the top ten hold over 9.5%. What was sequenced was peripheral blood. These receptor sequences come from a woman between 55 and 75 years old with COVID-19, enrolled during active disease. CDR3s include the opening cysteine and the closing phenylalanine or tryptophan. Fields, in order: CDR3 length, clone size, D gene, J gene, V gene, CDR3 protein, CDR3 DNA. The D gene is left open where the match is weak. Not all rows give a size; the values are once, few, many and, for expanded clones, a class.

>15|.|.|TRBJ1-4|TRBV27
CASSSRGATNEKLFF
TGTGCCAGCAGTTCCAGGGGTGCAACTAATGAAAAACTGTTTTTT
>14|.|.|TRBJ2-7|TRBV9
CASSVSPLGREQYF
TGTGCCAGCAGCGTATCCCCCCTGGGGAGAGAGCAGTACTTC
>12|.|.|TRBJ1-1|TRBV7-3
CASSLKPGEAFF
TGTGCCAGCAGCTTAAAACCAGGTGAAGCTTTCTTT
>15|.|TRBD2|TRBJ2-1|TRBV14
CASSQVGLAGDEQFF
TGTGCCAGCAGCCAAGTTGGACTAGCTGGGGATGAGCAGTTCTTC
>15|.|.|TRBJ2-2|TRBV7-3
CASSSAAMNTGELFF
TGTGCCAGCAGCTCGGCGGCCATGAACACCGGGGAGCTGTTTTTT
>15|.|TRBD2|TRBJ2-1|TRBV24-1
CATSDFGAGEAEQFF
TGTGCCACCAGTGATTTCGGAGCGGGAGAAGCTGAGCAGTTCTTC
>13|.|.|TRBJ2-2|TRBV3-1/TRBV3-2
CASRRAGAGELFF
TGTGCCAGCAGGCGTGCCGGGGCCGGGGAGCTGTTTTTT
>16|.|TRBD2|TRBJ2-7|TRBV7-2
CASSLAPSGGGYEQYF
TGTGCCAGCAGCTTAGCTCCTAGCGGGGGCGGCTACGAGCAGTACTTC
>17|few|.|TRBJ1-2|TRBV27
CASSLSVGDGYNYGYTF
TGTGCCAGCAGTTTATCGGTAGGAGACGGCTATAACTATGGCTACACCTTC
>13|.|.|TRBJ2-1|TRBV5-5
CASSLAFRGGQFF
TGTGCCAGCAGCTTGGCGTTCCGGGGAGGGCAGTTCTTC
>15|.|.|TRBJ2-1|TRBV4-3
CASSHQGASGDEQFF
TGCGCCAGCAGCCATCAGGGGGCTAGCGGGGATGAGCAGTTCTTC
>14|.|.|TRBJ1-2|TRBV30
CAWRLQGSNYGYTF
TGTGCCTGGAGGCTCCAGGGTTCTAACTATGGCTACACCTTC
>15|.|.|TRBJ2-7|TRBV6-5
CASTLPLTGSYEQYF
TGTGCCAGCACCTTACCCCTGACAGGAAGCTACGAGCAGTACTTC
>13|.|.|TRBJ1-1|TRBV9
CASSAHLGTMAFF
TGTGCCAGCAGCGCACATTTGGGGACAATGGCTTTCTTT
>15|.|TRBD1|TRBJ2-7|TRBV6-5
CASSYEGQGSGEQYF
TGTGCCAGCAGTTATGAGGGACAGGGGTCGGGAGAGCAGTACTTC
>13|.|.|TRBJ2-5|TRBV18
CASSPGGRETQYF
TGTGCCAGCTCACCAGGGGGCCGGGAGACCCAGTACTTC
>15|.|TRBD2|TRBJ2-3|TRBV11-2
CASSSRGLLTDTQYF
TGTGCCAGCAGCTCAAGGGGACTACTCACAGATACGCAGTATTTT
>12|.|.|TRBJ1-2|TRBV7-2
CASSQTHLGYTF
TGTGCCAGCAGCCAAACTCATCTGGGCTACACCTTC
>15|.|TRBD1|TRBJ1-2|TRBV30
CACPPGGQGSYGYTF
TGTGCCTGCCCCCCAGGGGGACAGGGATCCTATGGCTACACCTTC
>13|.|TRBD2|TRBJ2-2|TRBV29-1
CSVRLAGEGELFF
TGCAGCGTTAGGCTAGCGGGAGAGGGAGAGCTGTTTTTT
>12|.|.|TRBJ1-2|TRBV14
CASSQVDYGYTF
TGTGCCAGCAGCCAAGTAGACTATGGCTACACCTTC
>14|.|TRBD2|TRBJ2-3|TRBV5-6
CASSFSGAADTQYF
TGTGCCAGCAGCTTTAGCGGGGCGGCAGATACGCAGTATTTT
>12|.|TRBD1|TRBJ2-1|TRBV29-1
CSVDPGQTEQFF
TGCAGCGTTGACCCGGGACAGACCGAGCAGTTCTTC
>13|.|.|TRBJ2-5|TRBV21-1
CASSRRQRETQYF
TGTGCCAGCAGCAGGCGACAGAGGGAGACCCAGTACTTC
>15|.|.|TRBJ1-1|TRBV3-1/TRBV3-2
CASSQGSKVNTEAFF
TGTGCCAGCAGCCAGGGCAGCAAGGTGAACACTGAAGCTTTCTTT
>13|once|.|TRBJ2-1|TRBV10-1
CASSEWGAYEQFF
TGCGCCAGCAGTGAATGGGGAGCGTATGAGCAGTTCTTC
>14|few|.|TRBJ2-7|TRBV7-2
CASSLAGTSYEQYF
TGTGCCAGCAGCTTGGCGGGAACGTCCTACGAGCAGTACTTC
>15|once|TRBD1|TRBJ1-4|TRBV5-1
CASSLGDRGNEKLFF
TGCGCCAGCAGCTTGGGGGACAGGGGGAATGAAAAACTGTTTTTT
>20|.|TRBD2|TRBJ2-4|TRBV30
CAWSAFRLAGDLRDKNIQYF
TGTGCCTGGAGTGCTTTTCGACTAGCGGGAGATTTGAGGGACAAAAACATTCAGTACTTC
>14|once|TRBD1|TRBJ1-1|TRBV18
CASSPGDRGGGAFF
TGTGCCAGCTCACCGGGTGACAGGGGAGGAGGAGCTTTCTTT
>11|.|TRBD2|TRBJ2-1|TRBV2
CATLAERVQFF
TGTGCCACGCTAGCGGAGAGGGTGCAGTTCTTC
>11|.|.|TRBJ2-7|TRBV5-8
CASSQSYEQYF
TGTGCCAGCAGCCAATCCTACGAGCAGTACTTC
>16|.|.|TRBJ1-6|TRBV30
CAWSPSGSDRISPLHF
TGTGCCTGGAGCCCTAGCGGGAGCGACCGAATTTCACCCCTCCACTTT
>13|.|.|TRBJ2-1|TRBV5-1
CASSFISRNEQFF
TGCGCCAGCAGCTTTATCTCCCGCAATGAGCAGTTCTTC
>13|.|.|TRBJ2-7|TRBV29-1
CSVDLGGRYEQYF
TGCAGCGTTGATCTCGGAGGTCGGTACGAGCAGTACTTC
>16|.|TRBD1|TRBJ1-4|TRBV7-2
CASSGGQQGPNEKLFF
TGTGCCAGCAGCGGGGGACAACAGGGGCCTAATGAAAAACTGTTTTTT
>16|.|.|TRBJ1-2|TRBV10-1
CANKEKGTGDNYGYTF
TGCGCCAACAAAGAAAAGGGGACGGGAGATAACTATGGCTACACCTTC
>16|.|.|TRBJ2-2|TRBV30
CAWSPQGRVNTGELFF
TGTGCCTGGTCACCCCAGGGGAGGGTAAACACCGGGGAGCTGTTTTTT
>16|.|TRBD1|TRBJ1-3|TRBV5-4
CASSPLTGGSGNTIYF
TGTGCCAGCAGCCCTCTGACAGGGGGATCTGGAAACACCATATATTTT
>15|.|TRBD1|TRBJ2-7|TRBV24-1
CATSDPGQGKHEQYF
TGTGCCACCAGTGATCCCGGACAGGGAAAGCACGAGCAGTACTTC
>14|.|.|TRBJ2-2|TRBV6-5
CASRSPYNTGELFF
TGTGCCAGCAGGTCGCCCTATAACACCGGGGAGCTGTTTTTT